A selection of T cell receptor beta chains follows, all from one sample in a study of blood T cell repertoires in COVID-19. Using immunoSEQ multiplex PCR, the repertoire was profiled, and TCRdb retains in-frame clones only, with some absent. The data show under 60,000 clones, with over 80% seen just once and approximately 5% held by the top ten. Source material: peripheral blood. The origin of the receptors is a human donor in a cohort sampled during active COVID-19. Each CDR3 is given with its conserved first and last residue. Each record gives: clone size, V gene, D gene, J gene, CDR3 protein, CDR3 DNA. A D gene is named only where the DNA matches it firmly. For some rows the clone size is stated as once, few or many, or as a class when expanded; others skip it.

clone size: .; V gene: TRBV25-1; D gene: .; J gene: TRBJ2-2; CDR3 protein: CASSDYSAGELFF; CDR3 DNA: TGTGCCAGCAGTGACTATTCCGCCGGGGAGCTGTTTTTT
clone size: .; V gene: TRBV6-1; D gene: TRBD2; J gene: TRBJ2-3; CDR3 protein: CASSEGLAATDTQYF; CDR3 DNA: TGTGCCAGCAGTGAAGGGCTAGCGGCCACAGATACGCAGTATTTT
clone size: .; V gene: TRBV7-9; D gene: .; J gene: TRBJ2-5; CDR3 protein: CASSFWLAATQETQYF; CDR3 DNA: TGTGCCAGCAGCTTTTGGCTAGCCGCCACCCAAGAGACCCAGTACTTC
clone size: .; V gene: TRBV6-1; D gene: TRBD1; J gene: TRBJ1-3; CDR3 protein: CASSERDRSSGNTIYF; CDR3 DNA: TGTGCCAGCAGTGAGAGGGACAGAAGCTCTGGAAACACCATATATTTT
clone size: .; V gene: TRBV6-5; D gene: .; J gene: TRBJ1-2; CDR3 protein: CASRRSNYDYTF; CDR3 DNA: TGTGCCAGCAGGCGATCTAACTATGACTACACCTTC
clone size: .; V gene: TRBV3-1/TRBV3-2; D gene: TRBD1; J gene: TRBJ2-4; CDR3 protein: CASSQTRTGVHNIQYF; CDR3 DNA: TGTGCCAGCAGCCAAACCCGGACAGGGGTGCATAACATTCAGTACTTC
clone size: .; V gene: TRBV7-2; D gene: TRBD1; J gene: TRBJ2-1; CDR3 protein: CASSPKGQGDLEQFF; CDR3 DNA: TGTGCCAGCAGCCCCAAAGGACAGGGAGATCTTGAGCAGTTCTTC
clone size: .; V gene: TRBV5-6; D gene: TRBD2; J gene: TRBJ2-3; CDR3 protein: CASSLVAGGLADTQYF; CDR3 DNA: TGTGCCAGCAGCTTGGTCGCGGGGGGGCTCGCAGATACGCAGTATTTT
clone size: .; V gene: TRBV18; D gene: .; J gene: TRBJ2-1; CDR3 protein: CASSLKQGAEYNEQFF; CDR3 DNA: TGTGCCAGCTCACTAAAACAGGGTGCAGAGTACAATGAGCAGTTCTTC
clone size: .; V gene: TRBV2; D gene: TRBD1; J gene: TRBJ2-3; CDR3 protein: CASSTGQGLILYF; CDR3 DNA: TGTGCCAGCAGTACAGGACAGGGTTTGATCTTGTATTTT
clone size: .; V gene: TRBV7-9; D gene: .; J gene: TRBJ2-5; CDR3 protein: CASSPSARETQYF; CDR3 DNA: TGTGCCAGCAGTCCAAGTGCTAGGGAGACCCAGTACTTC
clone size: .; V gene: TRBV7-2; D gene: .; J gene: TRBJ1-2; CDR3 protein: CASSDTANYGYTF; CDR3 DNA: TGTGCCAGCAGCGACACAGCTAACTATGGCTACACCTTC
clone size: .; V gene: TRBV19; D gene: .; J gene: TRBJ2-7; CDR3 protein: CASSTHHRDSPYEQYF; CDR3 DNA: TGTGCCAGTAGTACGCATCACCGGGACTCCCCCTACGAGCAGTACTTC
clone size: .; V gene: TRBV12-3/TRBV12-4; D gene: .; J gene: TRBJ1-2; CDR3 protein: CASSLGGSGYTF; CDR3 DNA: TGTGCCAGCAGTTTGGGAGGGAGCGGCTACACCTTC
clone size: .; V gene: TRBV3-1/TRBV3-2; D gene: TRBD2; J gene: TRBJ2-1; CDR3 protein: CASSLGSGRKNEQFF; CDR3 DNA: TGTGCCAGCAGCCTTGGGAGCGGGAGAAAAAATGAGCAGTTCTTC
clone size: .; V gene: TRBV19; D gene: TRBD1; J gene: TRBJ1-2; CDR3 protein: CASRGRQGSYGYTF; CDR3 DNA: TGTGCCAGTAGGGGAAGACAGGGCAGCTATGGCTACACCTTC
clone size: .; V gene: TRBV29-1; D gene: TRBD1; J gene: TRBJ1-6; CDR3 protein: CSVVGDRGGPPFNSPLHF; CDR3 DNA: TGCAGCGTTGTAGGGGACAGGGGAGGTCCCCCCTTTAATTCACCCCTCCACTTT
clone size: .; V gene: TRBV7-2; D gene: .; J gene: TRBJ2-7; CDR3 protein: CASSLGGYDEQYF; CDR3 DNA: TGTGCCAGCAGCTTAGGGGGCTACGACGAGCAGTACTTC
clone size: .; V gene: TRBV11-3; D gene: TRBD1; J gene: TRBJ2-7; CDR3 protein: CASSLYRGYEQYF; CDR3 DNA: TGTGCCAGCAGCTTATACAGGGGTTACGAGCAGTACTTC
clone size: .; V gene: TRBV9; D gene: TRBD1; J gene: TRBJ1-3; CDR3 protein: CASTKEGTAGNTIYF; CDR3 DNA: TGTGCCAGCACAAAGGAAGGGACAGCTGGAAACACCATATATTTT
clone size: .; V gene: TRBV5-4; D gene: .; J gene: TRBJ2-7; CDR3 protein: CASSFTGAYEQYF; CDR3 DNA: TGTGCCAGCAGCTTTACCGGGGCCTACGAGCAGTACTTC
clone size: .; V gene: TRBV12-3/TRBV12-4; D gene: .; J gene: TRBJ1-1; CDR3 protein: CASRTTGSTEAFF; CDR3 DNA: TGTGCCAGCAGGACCACAGGGAGCACTGAAGCTTTCTTT
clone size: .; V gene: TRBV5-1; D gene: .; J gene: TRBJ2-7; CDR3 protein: CASSFTGGDEQYF; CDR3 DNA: TGCGCCAGCAGCTTCACGGGGGGCGACGAGCAGTACTTC
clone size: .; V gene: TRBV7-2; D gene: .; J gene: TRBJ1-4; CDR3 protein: CASSLRGAQGNEKLFF; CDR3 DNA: TGTGCCAGCAGCTTACGGGGGGCGCAGGGTAATGAAAAACTGTTTTTT
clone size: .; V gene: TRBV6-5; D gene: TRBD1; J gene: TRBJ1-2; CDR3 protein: CASSRGTGDGYTF; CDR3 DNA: TGTGCCAGCAGTCGCGGGACAGGGGATGGCTACACCTTC
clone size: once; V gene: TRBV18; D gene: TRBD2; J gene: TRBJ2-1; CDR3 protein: CASSLLAAPPSNEQFF; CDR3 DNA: TGTGCCAGCTCCCTACTAGCGGCCCCCCCCTCCAATGAGCAGTTCTTC
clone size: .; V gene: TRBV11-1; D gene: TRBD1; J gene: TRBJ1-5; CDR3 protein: CASSCFRQGSNQPQHF; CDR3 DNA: TGTGCCAGCAGCTGTTTTAGACAGGGCAGCAATCAGCCCCAGCATTTT
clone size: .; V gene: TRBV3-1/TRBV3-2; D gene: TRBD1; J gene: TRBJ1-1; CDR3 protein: CASSPWDRDTEAFF; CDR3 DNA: TGTGCCAGCAGCCCCTGGGACAGAGACACTGAAGCTTTCTTT
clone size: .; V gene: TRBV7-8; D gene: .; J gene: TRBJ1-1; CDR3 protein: CASSLALEAFF; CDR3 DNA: TGTGCCAGCAGCCTCGCACTAGAAGCTTTCTTT
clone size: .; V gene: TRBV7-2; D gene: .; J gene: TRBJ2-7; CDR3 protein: CASSLGLASYEQYF; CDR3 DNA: TGTGCCAGCAGCTTAGGTCTAGCTAGTTACGAGCAGTACTTC
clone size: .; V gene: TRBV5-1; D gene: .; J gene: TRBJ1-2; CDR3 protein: CASSLAVAVNYGYTF; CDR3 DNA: TGCGCCAGCAGCTTGGCCGTGGCAGTTAACTATGGCTACACCTTC
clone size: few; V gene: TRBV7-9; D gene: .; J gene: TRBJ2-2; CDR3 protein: CASSLGHQGTGELFF; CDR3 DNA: TGTGCCAGCAGCTTAGGGCACCAGGGCACCGGGGAGCTGTTTTTT
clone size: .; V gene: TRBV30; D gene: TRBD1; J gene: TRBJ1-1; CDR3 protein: CAWRWTGTDTEAFF; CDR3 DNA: TGTGCCTGGAGGTGGACAGGGACGGACACTGAAGCTTTCTTT
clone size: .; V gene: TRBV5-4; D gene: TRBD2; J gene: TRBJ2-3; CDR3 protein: CASSFGGGSTDTQYF; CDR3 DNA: TGTGCCAGCAGCTTTGGCGGGGGTAGCACAGATACGCAGTATTTT
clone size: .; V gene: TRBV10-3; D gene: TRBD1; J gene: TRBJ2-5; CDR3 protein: CATTGGETQYF; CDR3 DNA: TGTGCCACTACAGGGGGGGAGACCCAGTACTTC
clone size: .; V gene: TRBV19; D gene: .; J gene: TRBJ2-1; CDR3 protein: CASRRGGGTSYNEQFF; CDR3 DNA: TGTGCCAGTAGAAGGGGAGGGGGGACCTCCTACAATGAGCAGTTCTTC
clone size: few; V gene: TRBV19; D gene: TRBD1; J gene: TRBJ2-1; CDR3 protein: CASKDSGQGASYEQFF; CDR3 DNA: TGTGCCAGTAAGGACTCAGGGCAGGGGGCAAGTTATGAGCAGTTCTTC
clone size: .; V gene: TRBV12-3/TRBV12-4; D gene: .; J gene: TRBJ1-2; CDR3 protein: CASSFRGGGYTF; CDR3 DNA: TGTGCCAGCAGTTTTAGGGGGGGCGGCTACACCTTC
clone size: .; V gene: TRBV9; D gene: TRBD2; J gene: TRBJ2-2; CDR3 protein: CASSVALTSGGGELFF; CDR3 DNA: TGTGCCAGCAGCGTAGCCCTAACTAGCGGAGGCGGGGAGCTGTTTTTT
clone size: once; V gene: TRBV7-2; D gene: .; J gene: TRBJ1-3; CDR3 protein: CASSFGRSGNTIYF; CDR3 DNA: TGTGCCAGCAGCTTTGGGAGGTCTGGAAACACCATATATTTT
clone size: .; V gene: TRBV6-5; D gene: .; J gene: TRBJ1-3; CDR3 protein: CASRLDQTPGNTIYF; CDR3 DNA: TGTGCCAGCAGGCTGGACCAGACACCGGGGAACACCATATATTTT
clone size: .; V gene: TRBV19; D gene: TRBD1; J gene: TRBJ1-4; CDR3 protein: CASSGTAATNEKLFF; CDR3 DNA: TGTGCCAGTAGCGGGACAGCTGCAACTAATGAAAAACTGTTTTTT
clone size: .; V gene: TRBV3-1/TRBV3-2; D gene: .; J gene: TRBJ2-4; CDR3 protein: CASSQARDYAKNIQYF; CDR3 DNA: TGTGCCAGCAGCCAAGCCAGGGATTACGCCAAAAACATTCAGTACTTC
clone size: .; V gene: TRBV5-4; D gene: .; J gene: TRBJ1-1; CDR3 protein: CASSLGGRAEAFF; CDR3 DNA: TGTGCCAGCAGCTTGGGGGGGAGGGCTGAAGCTTTCTTT
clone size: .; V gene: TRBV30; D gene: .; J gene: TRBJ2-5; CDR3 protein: CAVPTENQETQYF; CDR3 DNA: TGTGCCGTACCGACAGAAAATCAAGAGACCCAGTACTTC
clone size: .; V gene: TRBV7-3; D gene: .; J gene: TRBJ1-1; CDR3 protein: CASSKGLTNTEAFF; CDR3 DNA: TGTGCCAGCAGCAAGGGGTTGACGAACACTGAAGCTTTCTTT
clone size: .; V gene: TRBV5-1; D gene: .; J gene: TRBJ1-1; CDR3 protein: CASSLVPGTEAFF; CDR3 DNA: TGCGCCAGCAGCTTGGTCCCCGGCACTGAAGCTTTCTTT
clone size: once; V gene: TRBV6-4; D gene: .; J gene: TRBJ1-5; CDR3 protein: CASSGGTTGNQPQHF; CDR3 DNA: TGTGCCAGCAGTGGAGGAACAACGGGCAATCAGCCCCAGCATTTT
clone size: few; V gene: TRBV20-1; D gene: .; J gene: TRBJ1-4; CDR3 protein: CSAGRRREF; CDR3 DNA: TGCAGTGCTGGTCGGAGGCGCGAGTTT
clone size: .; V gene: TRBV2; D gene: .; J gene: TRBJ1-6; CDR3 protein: CASSGPGGRTHSPLHF; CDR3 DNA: TGTGCCAGCAGTGGCCCAGGCGGCAGGACTCATTCACCCCTCCACTTT
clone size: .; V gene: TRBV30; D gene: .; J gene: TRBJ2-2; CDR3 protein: CAWTAINTGELFF; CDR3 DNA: TGTGCCTGGACCGCGATAAACACCGGGGAGCTGTTTTTT
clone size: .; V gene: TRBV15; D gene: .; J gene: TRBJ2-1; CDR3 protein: CATGDDRSSYNEQFF; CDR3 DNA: TGTGCCACAGGGGATGACAGGAGCTCCTACAATGAGCAGTTCTTC
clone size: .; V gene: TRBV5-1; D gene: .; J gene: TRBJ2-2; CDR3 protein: CASSFEASGELFF; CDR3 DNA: TGCGCCAGCAGCTTTGAAGCATCGGGGGAGCTGTTTTTT
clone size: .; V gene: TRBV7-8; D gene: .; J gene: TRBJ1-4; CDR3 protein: CASSLLGRREEKLFF; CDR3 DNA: TGTGCCAGCAGCCTTTTGGGAAGGCGGGAGGAAAAACTGTTTTTT
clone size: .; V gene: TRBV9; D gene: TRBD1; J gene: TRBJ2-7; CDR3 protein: CASSTGAGEQYF; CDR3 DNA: TGTGCCAGCAGTACAGGGGCGGGCGAGCAGTACTTC
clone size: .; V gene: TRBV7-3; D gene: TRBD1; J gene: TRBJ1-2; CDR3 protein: CASSQDRGYGYTF; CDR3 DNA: TGTGCCAGCAGCCAGGACAGGGGGTATGGCTACACCTTC